This note documents a single T cell receptor beta chain sequence. What it recognizes is unknown. The repertoire was sequenced with immunoSEQ multiplex PCR; TCRdb's copy has only in-frame clones and lacks some. The table has 160,000 or so clones, roughly 90% seen once. The sample belongs to a study of T cell responses to AZD1222 COVID-19 vaccine. General study findings and limits: AZD1222 recipients seropositive at baseline numbered only 5 or 6.

Germline V gene lookup returns CDR1 SEHNR and CDR2 FQNEAQ (reference sequence). Trimming pared 5 bases from V and 5 bases from J, leaving 16 bases between. The CDR3 extends over 15 amino acids. The sample consisted of peripheral blood, taken 28 days after the second AZD1222 dose. The rearrangement joins TRBV7-9 to TRBJ2-1, with D possibly being TRBD1 (6 bases). The receptor was isolated from an adult who received the AZD1222 COVID-19 vaccine. The CDR3 loop is CASSPAGQSNNEQFF. CDR3 nucleotides: TGTGCCAGCAGCCCGGCTGGACAGAGCAACAATGAGCAGTTCTTC.